A single sample is the source of the 30 T cell receptor beta chains below, sequenced in a study of blood T cells in healthy people across ages. Together with a sample-barcoded 5' primer, a J-beta primer mix was included in a second PCR lasting roughly 7 to 11 cycles. TCRdb passed the 5' RACE reads through MiXCR, listing each CDR3 protein once. The sample holds hundreds of thousands of distinct CDR3 sequences; 21% are singletons and the top ten take roughly 3.6%. Sequencing was carried out using blood. The receptors derive from a man between 65 and 85 years old in good health.

The rearrangement uses TRBV12-3 or TRBV12-4 and TRBJ2-1, with TRBD2 identical over 8 bases. Unmatched junction bases numbered 4, after V lost 6 bases and J lost 9 bases. The CDR3 is made up of 12 amino acids. Here the CDR3 DNA reads TGTGCCAGCAGGCGACTAGCGCCTGAGCAGTTCTTC. Translation gives CASRRLAPEQFF.

The chain has TRBV7-9 and TRBJ2-7, with TRBD2 matching over 7 bases. The V segment lost 8 bases and the J segment 1 base; nucleotides outside the gene matches: 2. The CDR3 has 12 residues. Germline V CDR1 and CDR2: SEHNR, FQNEAQ (reference sequence). CDR3 amino acids: CASASGSYEQYF. Written as DNA, the CDR3 is TGTGCCAGCGCTAGCGGATCCTACGAGCAGTACTTC.

V usage is TRBV19 and J usage is TRBJ2-1, with TRBD2 identical over 9 bases. The trim removed 7 bases at V and 4 bases at J, leaving 11 bases unmatched. CDR1 is LNHDA and CDR2 is SQIVND in the germline V gene (reference sequence). This CDR3 has 16 amino acids. The CDR3 region has the DNA TGTGCCAGTACCAGGGCGGCGGGAGGGTCGTACAATGAGCAGTTCTTC. Protein product: CASTRAAGGSYNEQFF.

The rearrangement joins TRBV2 to TRBJ1-4; no definite D call. The CDR3 runs to 13 residues. Germline V gene lookup returns CDR1 SNHLY and CDR2 FYNNEI. V shed 3 bases and J shed 8 bases, with 10 bases lying between them. The CDR3 protein is CASSDSGFEKLFF. The CDR3 coding sequence is TGTGCCAGCAGTGATAGTGGTTTCGAAAAACTGTTTTTT.

This clonotype was observed many times. The J gene is TRBJ2-5, the V gene TRBV5-1; D not resolved. Per the germline V gene, CDR1 is SGHRS and CDR2 is YFSETQ. V shed 1 base and J shed 5 bases, with 18 bases lying between them. CDR3 length: 16 residues. CDR3 nucleotides: TGCGCCAGCAGCTTGATGGGCACCCTTAAGATGGAGACCCAGTACTTC. It translates to CASSLMGTLKMETQYF.

This clonotype was observed a handful of times. This could be a read error, since a much larger clone is one nucleotide away. CDR3 sequence reads: CASSPWGRASEKLFF. CDR3 bases: TGTGCCAGCAGTCCCTGGGGGAGGGCCTCGGAAAAACTGTTTTTT. The chain joins TRBV27 to TRBJ1-4; D is perhaps TRBD1 (5 bases). Germline CDR1 and CDR2: MNHEY and SMNVEV (reference sequence). The CDR3 runs to 15 residues. V lost 5 bases and J 8 bases, leaving 18 bases between the germline ends.

This clonotype is a singleton in its sample. CDR3 sequence reads: CASSLGVAGTVSTDTQYF. The CDR3 nucleotides are TGCGCCAGCAGCTTGGGGGTAGCGGGGACAGTTAGCACAGATACGCAGTATTTT. This rearrangement joins TRBV5-1 to TRBJ2-3; tentatively, D is TRBD2 (8 bases). With 0 bases removed from V and 0 bases from J, the gap between germline ends came to 17 bases. CDR1 and CDR2 (germline): SGHRS, YFSETQ. The CDR3 consists of 18 residues.

The chain uses TRBV6-2 or TRBV6-3 and TRBJ2-1, with D tentatively TRBD2 (5 bases). V gave up 2 bases and J gave up 7 bases, with 6 bases separating them. The CDR3 runs 12 residues. Germline lookup yields CDR1 MNHEY and CDR2 SVGEGT. The DNA for the CDR3 is TGTGCCAGCAGTTACAGGGAGAATGAGCAGTTCTTC. It specifies CASSYRENEQFF.

In this sample, this clonotype turned up once. V and J are TRBV10-3 and TRBJ2-3, with 10 bases matching TRBD2. V was pared by 5 bases and J by 6 bases, with 2 bases of the junction left unmatched. Germline V lookup: CDR1 ENHRY, CDR2 SYGVKD. CDR3 length: 13 residues. The CDR3 nucleotides read TGTGCCATCAGTAAGCGGGAGGGGGATACGCAGTATTTT. It codes for CAISKREGDTQYF.

This clonotype occurred a few times. The J gene is TRBJ2-5, the V gene TRBV20-1; D call uncertain. The J call is in doubt because the DNA end fits TRBJ2-7 better. Per the germline V gene, CDR1 is DFQATT and CDR2 is SNEGSKA (reference sequence). This CDR3 spans 12 amino acids. CDR3 loop: CSAPPDIAEQYF. The CDR3 bases are TGCAGTGCTCCTCCCGACATCGCCGAGCAGTACTTC.

This clonotype was observed a handful of times. The CDR3 spells CSARDGDRGIAEQFF. The CDR3 region has the DNA TGCAGTGCTAGAGATGGGGACAGGGGGATCGCTGAGCAGTTCTTC. The V gene is TRBV20-1, the J gene TRBJ2-1; TRBD1 matches 11 bases. V dropped 0 bases and J dropped 9; count of bases not matched to a gene: 7. CDR1 and CDR2 (germline): DFQATT, SNEGSKA (reference sequence). The CDR3 has 15 residues.

There are a few counts of this clonotype. The chain recombines TRBV7-6 with TRBJ2-1; TRBD2 aligns across 8 bases. Germline V lookup: CDR1 SGHVS, CDR2 FNYEAQ. This CDR3 is built from 15 residues. J gave up 6 bases and V 4 bases, and 8 bases lay outside the gene matches. The CDR3 loop reads CASSSELAGTNEQFF. DNA of the CDR3: TGTGCCAGCAGCTCAGAGTTAGCGGGAACCAATGAGCAGTTCTTC.

This clonotype appeared a few times. The chain uses TRBV4-1 and TRBJ2-1; the match to TRBD2 covers 7 bases. The germline V gene has CDR1 MGHRA and CDR2 YSYEKL. Losses at the gene ends were 4 bases for V and 10 bases for J; bases not matched to a gene: 4. There are 12 residues in the CDR3. DNA of the CDR3: TGCGCCAGCAGCCTGCGGGGGAGCGAGCAGTTCTTC. Protein sequence: CASSLRGSEQFF.

The chain couples TRBV20-1 to TRBJ2-7; the D gene is possibly TRBD2 (5 bases). Per the germline V gene, CDR1 is DFQATT and CDR2 is SNEGSKA (reference sequence). Trimming shortened V by 0 bases and J by 7 bases, and 22 bases separated the two germline ends. The length of the CDR3 is 16 residues. The CDR3 spells CSARDSVGADFGEQYF. CDR3 bases: TGCAGTGCTAGAGATTCAGTGGGAGCGGACTTTGGGGAGCAGTACTTC.

The genes are TRBV11-2 and TRBJ2-5; TRBD2 matches at 13 bases. The DNA end is a closer match to TRBJ2-7, so the J assignment may be wrong. Germline V gives CDR1 SGHAT, CDR2 FQNNGV. The CDR3 is 17 residues long. The CDR3 DNA sequence: TGTGCCAGCAGCCTATCGACTAGCGGGAGGACGTGGTACGAGCAGTACTTC. Translating gives CASSLSTSGRTWYEQYF.

There are many counts of this clonotype. The rearrangement links TRBV12-3 or TRBV12-4 to TRBJ2-2; 8 positions match TRBD2. The trim removed 5 bases at V and 2 bases at J, leaving 4 bases unmatched. CDR3 length: 15 amino acids. CDR3 loop: CASSRLAPNTGELFF. The CDR3 DNA sequence: TGTGCCAGCAGTAGACTAGCGCCAAACACCGGGGAGCTGTTTTTT.

The chain recombines TRBV7-2 with TRBJ2-1; D not resolved. This CDR3 has 14 residues. CDR1 SGHTA and CDR2 FQGNSA come from the germline V gene. Trimming took off 5 bases at V and 9 bases at J, with 17 bases between the two ends. This CDR3 is CASSPGLSSSEQFF. The DNA for the CDR3 is TGTGCCAGCAGCCCAGGTCTTTCGTCTAGTGAGCAGTTCTTC.

This clonotype was detected a few times. The V and J genes are TRBV28 and TRBJ2-6; D is undetermined. The V gene's germline CDR1 is MDHEN and CDR2 SYDVKM. Trimming took 7 bases from V and 2 from J, leaving 12 bases between them. There are 15 residues in the CDR3. CDR3: CASMRLRAGANVLTF. The CDR3 DNA follows: TGTGCCAGCATGAGGTTAAGGGCTGGGGCCAACGTCCTGACTTTC.

This clonotype has a handful of counts. The chain uses TRBV7-6 and TRBJ2-5, with 10 bases matching TRBD2. The end of the DNA fits TRBJ2-1 better, so the J call may be wrong. Germline V CDR1 and CDR2: SGHVS, FNYEAQ. The CDR3 has 17 amino acids. CDR3 nucleotides: TGTGCCAGCAGCTTAGGGACTAGCGGAGGGGGGTATAATGAGCAGTTCTTC. It yields the protein CASSLGTSGGGYNEQFF.

The chain is built from TRBV3-1 and TRBJ2-5; no firm D call. The J call may be incorrect, as the DNA end agrees better with TRBJ2-7. Germline CDR1 LGHDT, CDR2 YNNKEL (reference sequence). The CDR3 extends over 13 amino acids. Here the CDR3 DNA reads TGTGCCAGCAGCCCCAGACAACCCTACGAGCAGTACTTC. This gives the protein CASSPRQPYEQYF.

This clonotype was seen only a few times. The chain joins TRBV3-1 to TRBJ2-7, with D uncertain. There are 11 residues in the CDR3. The V gene lost 0 bases and the J gene lost 7 bases, with 4 bases spanning the gap. Germline loops: CDR1 LGHDT, CDR2 YNNKEL (reference sequence). CDR3 DNA sequence: TGTGCCAGCAGCCAAGAGGCGGAGCAGTACTTC. It is translated as CASSQEAEQYF.

The chain is built from TRBV4-1 and TRBJ2-5, with TRBD1 matching 7 bases. The CDR3 length is 15 residues. Germline V gives CDR1 MGHRA, CDR2 YSYEKL. The junction had 7 bases not matched to a gene; V was cut back by 1 base and J by 5 bases. CDR3 in amino acids: CASSQAGSGGETQYF. The CDR3 DNA sequence: TGCGCCAGCAGCCAAGCAGGGTCAGGGGGTGAGACCCAGTACTTC.

This clonotype was detected a few times. This chain joins TRBV5-1 and TRBJ2-5; D remains unclear. The DNA end lines up better with TRBJ2-1; the J call may be wrong. The CDR3 contains 13 residues. Germline values: CDR1 SGHRS, CDR2 YFSETQ. CDR3 DNA: TGCGCCAGCAGCTTGCAGGACGGGAATGAGCAGTTCTTC. It codes for CASSLQDGNEQFF.

The table lists this clonotype with many counts. The chain joins TRBV20-1 to TRBJ2-1, with a possible D match to TRBD2 (6 bases). CDR1 is DFQATT, CDR2 SNEGSKA, per germline (reference sequence). The CDR3 totals 14 residues. Trimming left V 2 bases short and J 7 bases short, with 15 bases between. CDR3 nucleotide sequence: TGCAGTGCTAGATGGAGGGCCTATGGGAATGAGCAGTTCTTC. It yields the protein CSARWRAYGNEQFF.

The sample holds one count of this clonotype. The rearrangement links TRBV2 to TRBJ2-1, with 9 nucleotides matching TRBD1. The J call could be wrong; TRBJ2-7 is a better fit for the DNA end. The CDR3 loop spans 15 amino acids. Germline lookup yields CDR1 SNHLY and CDR2 FYNNEI. The CDR3 sequence is CASSGGGQGGYEQYF. CDR3 DNA: TGTGCCAGCAGTGGGGGGGGACAGGGCGGCTACGAGCAGTACTTC.

This clonotype was seen a few times. The V and J genes are TRBV12-3 or TRBV12-4 and TRBJ2-5, with 13 bases matching TRBD2. With the DNA end fitting TRBJ2-7 better, the J assignment may be wrong. This CDR3 is built from 15 residues. The CDR3 protein is CASSSRTSGRTEQYF. CDR3 nucleotide sequence: TGTGCCAGCAGTTCACGGACTAGCGGGAGAACCGAGCAGTACTTC.

This chain uses TRBV20-1 with TRBJ1-2; perhaps TRBD1 as D (6 bases). The CDR3 sequence is 15 residues long. In germline, CDR1 is DFQATT, CDR2 SNEGSKA (reference sequence). V was clipped by 5 bases and J by 1 base, with 17 bases between them. The CDR3 DNA reads TGCAGTGCTCGCGACAGGAGGGCGATTAACTATGGCTACACCTTC. As protein: CSARDRRAINYGYTF.

This clonotype was seen at least ten times. The chain uses TRBV29-1 and TRBJ2-1; either TRBD1 or TRBD2 may fit D (6 bases each). The CDR3 runs 11 residues. CDR1 SQVTM and CDR2 ANQGSEA come from the germline V gene. The germline V and J ends were trimmed by 6 bases and 7 bases, with 10 bases remaining between them. CDR3 coding DNA: TGCAGCGTCCGGAGGGGGAATGAGCAGTTCTTC. It specifies CSVRRGNEQFF.

The chain carries TRBV12-3 or TRBV12-4 and TRBJ1-5; possibly TRBD1 for D (5 bases). Trimming cost V 7 bases and J 8 bases, with 21 bases left between them. The CDR3 is 15 amino acids. CDR3 nucleotides: TGTGCCAGCACCCTGGGGGTTGCCCTTGTGGAGCCCCAGCATTTT. Amino acid sequence: CASTLGVALVEPQHF.

This clonotype was counted a few times. V gene TRBV7-9 combines with J gene TRBJ2-4; TRBD2 aligns across 11 bases. With 5 bases clipped from V and 0 bases from J, the junction kept 9 bases outside the gene matches. Per the germline V gene, CDR1 is SEHNR and CDR2 is FQNEAQ (reference sequence). The CDR3 covers 18 residues. CDR3 nucleotide sequence: TGTGCCAGCAGCGCGGGACTAGCGGAGATACTAGCCAAAAACATTCAGTACTTC. This gives the protein CASSAGLAEILAKNIQYF. The full variable domain, its missing parts supplied by reference TRBV7-9 and TRBJ2-4, is DTGVSQNPRHKITKRGQNVTFRCDPISEHNRLYWYRQTLGQGPEFLTYFQNEAQLEKSRLLSDRFSAERPKGSFSTLEIQRTEQGDSAMYLCASSAGLAEILAKNIQYFGAGTRLSVL.